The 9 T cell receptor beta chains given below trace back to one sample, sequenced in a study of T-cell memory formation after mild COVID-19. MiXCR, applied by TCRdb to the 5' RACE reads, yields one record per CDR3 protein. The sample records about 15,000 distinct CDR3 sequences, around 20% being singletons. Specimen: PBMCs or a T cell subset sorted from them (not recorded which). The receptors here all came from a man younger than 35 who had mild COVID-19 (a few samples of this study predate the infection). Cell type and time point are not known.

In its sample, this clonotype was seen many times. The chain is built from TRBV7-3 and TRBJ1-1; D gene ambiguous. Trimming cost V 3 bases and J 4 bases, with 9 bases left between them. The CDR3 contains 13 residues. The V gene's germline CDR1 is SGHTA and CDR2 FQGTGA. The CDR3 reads CASSFGGSTEAFF. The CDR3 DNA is TGTGCCAGCAGCTTCGGTGGTTCCACTGAAGCTTTCTTT.

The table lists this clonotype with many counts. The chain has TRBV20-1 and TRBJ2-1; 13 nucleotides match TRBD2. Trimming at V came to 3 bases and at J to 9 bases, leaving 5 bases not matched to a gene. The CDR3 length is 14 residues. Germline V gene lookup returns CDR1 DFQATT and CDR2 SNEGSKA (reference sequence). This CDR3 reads CSARLGLAGVEQFF. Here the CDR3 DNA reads TGCAGTGCTAGGCTCGGACTAGCGGGGGTTGAGCAGTTCTTC.

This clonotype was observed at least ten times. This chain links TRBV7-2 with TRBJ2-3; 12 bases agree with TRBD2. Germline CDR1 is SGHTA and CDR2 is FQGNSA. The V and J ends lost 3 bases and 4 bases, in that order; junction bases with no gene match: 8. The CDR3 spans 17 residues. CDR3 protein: CASSLGLAGLLSDTQYF. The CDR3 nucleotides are TGTGCCAGCAGCTTGGGACTAGCGGGCCTGTTGTCAGATACGCAGTATTTT. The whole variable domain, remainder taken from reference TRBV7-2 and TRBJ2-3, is GAGVSQSPSNKVTEKGKDVELRCDPISGHTALYWYRQSLGQGLEFLIYFQGNSAPDKSGLPSDRFSAERTGGSVSTLTIQRTQQEDSAVYLCASSLGLAGLLSDTQYFGPGTRLTVL.

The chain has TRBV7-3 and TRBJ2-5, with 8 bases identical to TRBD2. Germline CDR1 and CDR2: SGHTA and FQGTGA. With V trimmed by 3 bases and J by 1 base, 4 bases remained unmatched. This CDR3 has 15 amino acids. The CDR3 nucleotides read TGTGCCAGCAGCTTGTTGAGCGGGGGCCAAGAGACCCAGTACTTC. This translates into CASSLLSGGQETQYF.

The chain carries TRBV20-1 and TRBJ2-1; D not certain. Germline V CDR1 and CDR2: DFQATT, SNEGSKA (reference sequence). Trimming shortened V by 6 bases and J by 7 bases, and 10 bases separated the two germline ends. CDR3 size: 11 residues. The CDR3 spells CSASQMNEQFF. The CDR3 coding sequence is TGCAGTGCCAGTCAGATGAATGAGCAGTTCTTC.

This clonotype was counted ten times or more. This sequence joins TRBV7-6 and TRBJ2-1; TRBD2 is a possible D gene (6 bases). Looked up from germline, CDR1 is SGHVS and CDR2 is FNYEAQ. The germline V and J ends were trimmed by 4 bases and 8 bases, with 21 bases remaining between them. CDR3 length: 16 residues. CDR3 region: CASSWGLGGPAHEQFF. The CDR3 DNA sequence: TGTGCCAGCAGCTGGGGCTTGGGAGGTCCCGCCCATGAGCAGTTCTTC.

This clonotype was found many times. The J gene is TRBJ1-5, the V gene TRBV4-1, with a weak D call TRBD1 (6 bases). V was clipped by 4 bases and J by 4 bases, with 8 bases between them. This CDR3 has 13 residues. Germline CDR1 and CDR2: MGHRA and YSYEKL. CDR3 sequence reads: CASSRDRNQPQHF. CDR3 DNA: TGCGCCAGCAGCCGAGACAGGAATCAGCCCCAGCATTTT.

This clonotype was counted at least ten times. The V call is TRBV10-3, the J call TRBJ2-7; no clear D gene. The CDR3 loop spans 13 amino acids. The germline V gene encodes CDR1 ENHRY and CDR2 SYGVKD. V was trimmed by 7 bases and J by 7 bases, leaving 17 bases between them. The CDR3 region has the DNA TGTGCCATCACAGACGGTGGGTCGTGGGAGCAGTACTTC. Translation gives CAITDGGSWEQYF.

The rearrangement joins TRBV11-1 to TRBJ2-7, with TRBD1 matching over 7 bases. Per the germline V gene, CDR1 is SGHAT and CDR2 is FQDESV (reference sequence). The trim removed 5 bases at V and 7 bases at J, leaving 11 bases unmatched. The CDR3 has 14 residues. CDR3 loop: CASSTRQGSNEQYF. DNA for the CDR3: TGTGCCAGCAGCACCAGACAGGGATCAAATGAGCAGTACTTC. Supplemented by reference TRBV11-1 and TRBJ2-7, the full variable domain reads EAEVAQSPRYKITEKSQAVAFWCDPISGHATLYWYRQILGQGPELLVQFQDESVVDDSQLPKDRFSAERLKGVDSTLKIQPAELGDSAMYLCASSTRQGSNEQYFGPGTRLTVT.